This T cell receptor beta chain was documented in a study of shared clonotypes between healthy human individuals. This clone was seen once. CDR1 and CDR2 (germline): MNHEY, SVGAGI. V lost 4 bases and J lost 1, with 7 bases in between. The CDR3 spans 13 residues. Clones were sequenced by immunoSEQ multiplex PCR, and TCRdb holds only the in-frame ones, with some missing. The table lists about 1 million clones, around 75% of them singletons. Sequenced: memory CD4+ T cells sorted from blood. This sample's subset: CD45RA-negative fraction. The clonotype was recovered from a man younger than 35 in good health. This sequence joins TRBV6-5 and TRBJ1-2, with D unclear. This chain's CDR3 is CASSSHINYGYTF. CDR3 bases: TGTGCCAGCAGTTCACACATTAACTATGGCTACACCTTC.